The 5 T cell receptor beta chains reported below all come from one sample, sequenced in a study of cytomegalovirus exposure and HLA in healthy donors. Primers for the PCR totalled 60 Vbeta and 13 Jbeta. Profiled with immunoSEQ multiplex PCR; TCRdb holds only in-frame clones, not every one. Of about 200,000 clones detected, 82% appear once; the ten largest clones hold less than 3.5%. Sequenced: PBMCs. The receptor source for this set is a woman aged 40 to 50 in good health and CMV-seronegative.

The chain couples TRBV4-1 to TRBJ2-1, with 9 bases matching TRBD1. Germline CDR1 is MGHRA and CDR2 is YSYEKL. This CDR3 is built from 15 residues. Trimming took 2 bases from V and 3 from J; bases not matched to a gene: 2. CDR3: CASSQRTGDYNEQFF. The CDR3 DNA sequence: TGCGCCAGCAGCCAAAGGACAGGGGACTACAATGAGCAGTTCTTC.

The genes are TRBV28 and TRBJ2-1; TRBD2 matches at 8 bases. The CDR3 length is 14 residues. Germline V gene data show CDR1 as MDHEN and CDR2 as SYDVKM. Trimming removed 4 bases from V and 9 bases from J; junction bases left unmatched: 8. The CDR3 loop reads CASSSGLGAGEQFF. The DNA of the CDR3 is TGTGCCAGCAGTTCGGGACTAGGGGCGGGTGAGCAGTTCTTC.

J is TRBJ2-5 and V is TRBV6-6; possibly TRBD1 for D (6 bases). The V gene's germline CDR1 is MNHNY and CDR2 SVGAGI (reference sequence). This CDR3 is 15 amino acids long. Trimming took 2 bases from V and 6 from J, leaving 16 bases between them. The CDR3 protein is CASSYPPQGFQTQYF. In DNA form, the CDR3 reads TGTGCCAGCAGTTACCCCCCGCAGGGGTTTCAGACCCAGTACTTC.

This sequence joins TRBV19 and TRBJ1-1; tentative D call: TRBD1 (6 bases). CDR1 is LNHDA, CDR2 SQIVND, per germline (reference sequence). The CDR3 is made up of 15 amino acids. The V and J ends lost 3 bases and 3 bases respectively, with 14 bases between them. The DNA of the CDR3 is TGTGCCAGTAGTATGTGGTCCCCAGGGGACACTGAAGCTTTCTTT. Its translation: CASSMWSPGDTEAFF.

The rearrangement joins TRBV6-5 to TRBJ2-7; perhaps TRBD2 as D (6 bases). There are 13 residues in the CDR3. The V and J ends lost 8 bases and 0 bases respectively, with 11 bases between them. CDR1 MNHEY and CDR2 SVGAGI come from the germline V gene. The CDR3 sequence is CASGNSGSYEQYF. DNA for the CDR3: TGTGCCAGCGGCAATAGCGGCTCCTACGAGCAGTACTTC.